This T cell receptor (beta chain) was identified during a study of T-cell memory formation after mild COVID-19. This CDR3 has 13 amino acids. Germline lookup yields CDR1 MDHEN and CDR2 SYDVKM. V gave up 5 bases and J gave up 8 bases, with 15 bases separating them. TCRdb fed the 5' RACE reads into MiXCR, producing one record per CDR3 protein. The sample consists of roughly 150,000 distinct CDR3 sequences, 13% of them appearing once. The sample comprised PBMCs or a T cell subset sorted from them (not recorded which). V gene TRBV28 combines with J gene TRBJ1-2, with a tentative D call TRBD1 (6 bases). This receptor was taken from a man between 18 and 35 years old who had mild COVID-19 (a few samples of this study predate the infection). Cell type and time point are not known. DNA of the CDR3: TGTGCCAGCAGTCCTAACAGGGTTCGAGGCTACACCTTC. This codes for CASSPNRVRGYTF.